A selection of T cell receptor beta chains follows, all from one sample in a study of Ad26.COV2.S vaccination and SARS-CoV-2 variants. Repertoires were generated with immunoSEQ multiplex PCR, while TCRdb's copy carries only in-frame clones and drops some. Among some 480,000 clones listed, around nine tenths were seen once. The sample here was peripheral blood, taken in a trial of Ad26.COV2.S vaccine versus placebo. Receptors originate from a person between 18 and 65 years old who received the Ad26.COV2.S COVID-19 vaccine or a placebo. Both conserved end residues are part of each CDR3. A D gene is named only where the DNA matches it firmly. Clone size is stated in some rows and not others, as once, few, many or a class when expanded.

CDR3	DNA	V	J	D	size
CASSKGQGNSYEQYF	TGTGCCAGTAGTAAGGGACAGGGGAACTCCTACGAGCAGTACTTC	TRBV19	TRBJ2-7	TRBD1	NA
CASSLIGQVRSTEAFF	TGTGCCAGCAGTTTAATCGGACAGGTTAGGAGCACTGAAGCTTTCTTT	TRBV27	TRBJ1-1	TRBD1	NA
CASARTLAGHAYEQYF	TGCGCCAGCGCTAGGACCTTAGCGGGTCATGCCTACGAGCAGTACTTC	TRBV23-1	TRBJ2-7	TRBD2	once
CASSIGPATYEQYF	TGTGCCAGTAGTATAGGTCCGGCAACCTACGAGCAGTACTTC	TRBV19	TRBJ2-7	NA	NA
CAWDRGLRENTEAFF	TGTGCCTGGGACAGGGGGCTGCGGGAGAACACTGAAGCTTTCTTT	TRBV30	TRBJ1-1	TRBD1	NA
CASSLQGLAGETQYF	TGTGCCAGCAGCCTACAGGGACTAGCAGGAGAGACCCAGTACTTC	TRBV7-8	TRBJ2-5	TRBD2	few
CASESGQGTLWAEAFF	TGTGCCAGCGAAAGCGGACAGGGAACCCTTTGGGCTGAAGCTTTCTTT	TRBV2	TRBJ1-1	TRBD1	NA
CASSQAPGSSYEQYF	TGTGCCAGCAGCCAAGCTCCGGGTTCCTCCTACGAGCAGTACTTC	TRBV3-1/TRBV3-2	TRBJ2-7	NA	NA
CASSFWAGGPYEQYF	TGTGCCAGCAGTTTCTGGGCGGGCGGTCCCTACGAGCAGTACTTC	TRBV27	TRBJ2-7	NA	NA
CASSLADRGDEQYF	TGCGCCAGCAGCTTGGCCGACAGGGGGGACGAGCAGTACTTC	TRBV5-1	TRBJ2-7	TRBD1	many
CASSLPGAEFEQFF	TGTGCCAGTAGTCTACCAGGGGCGGAATTTGAGCAGTTCTTC	TRBV19	TRBJ2-1	NA	NA
CASKVLGHWSTEAFF	TGTGCCAGTAAAGTCCTCGGACACTGGTCCACTGAAGCTTTCTTT	TRBV19	TRBJ1-1	NA	NA
CASSLGLVVGSPLHF	TGTGCCAGCAGCTTGGGTCTCGTTGTTGGTTCACCCCTCCACTTT	TRBV5-6	TRBJ1-6	NA	NA
CASSPTTGGDQPQHF	TGTGCCAGTAGTCCCACTACAGGGGGCGATCAGCCCCAGCATTTT	TRBV19	TRBJ1-5	TRBD1	NA
CASSLGAGAGETQYF	TGCGCCAGCAGCTTGGGCGCGGGAGCGGGGGAGACCCAGTACTTC	TRBV5-1	TRBJ2-5	TRBD2	NA
CASSSAPYNEQFF	TGTGCCAGCAGTTCGGCTCCCTACAATGAGCAGTTCTTC	TRBV28	TRBJ2-1	NA	NA
CGPGPRYGYTF	TGCGGACCCGGACCGCGCTATGGCTACACCTTC	TRBV23-1	TRBJ1-2	NA	NA
CASSVAGTNEKLFF	TGTGCCAGCAGCGTGGCAGGGACTAATGAAAAACTGTTTTTT	TRBV9	TRBJ1-4	NA	NA
CASSPVWDLKNTGELFF	TGTGCCAGCAGCCCTGTTTGGGACTTGAAGAACACCGGGGAGCTGTTTTTT	TRBV7-3	TRBJ2-2	NA	many
CASSVGGSEQYF	TGTGCCAGCAGCGTAGGGGGGAGCGAGCAGTACTTC	TRBV9	TRBJ2-7	NA	NA
CASSLVGRTDTQYF	TGTGCCAGCAGCTTAGTTGGGCGCACAGATACGCAGTATTTT	TRBV7-2	TRBJ2-3	NA	once
CASSKAGGRGNTGELFF	TGTGCCAGCAGCAAAGCTGGGGGACGGGGGAACACCGGGGAGCTGTTTTTT	TRBV7-9	TRBJ2-2	NA	NA
CASSLKREGSQYF	TGTGCCAGCAGTTTGAAGCGGGAGGGCTCCCAGTACTTC	TRBV12-3/TRBV12-4	TRBJ2-5	TRBD2	once
CASSAAGTLTYEQYF	TGCGCCAGCAGCGCGGCTGGGACACTAACCTACGAGCAGTACTTC	TRBV5-1	TRBJ2-7	NA	few
CAWSQREQFF	TGTGCCTGGAGCCAGCGGGAGCAGTTCTTC	TRBV30	TRBJ2-1	NA	NA
CASSPPPGTSGLQDTYEQYF	TGTGCCAGTAGTCCCCCGCCCGGGACTAGCGGCCTTCAAGATACCTACGAGCAGTACTTC	TRBV19	TRBJ2-7	TRBD2	NA
CATSREPGPTRDGYTF	TGTGCCACCAGCAGAGAACCGGGCCCAACAAGGGATGGCTACACCTTC	TRBV15	TRBJ1-2	NA	NA
CASSKNTEAFF	TGTGCCAGCAGTAAGAACACTGAAGCTTTCTTT	TRBV27	TRBJ1-1	NA	once
CASSPLGPLGELFF	TGTGCCAGCAGCCCATTAGGACCGTTGGGGGAACTGTTTTTT	TRBV7-8	TRBJ1-4	NA	NA
CASSIRGSGDTQYF	TGTGCCAGTAGTATAAGGGGGAGCGGCGATACGCAGTATTTT	TRBV19	TRBJ2-3	NA	NA
CASSLDPVSYNEQFF	TGTGCCAGCAGCTTGGACCCTGTTTCCTACAATGAGCAGTTCTTC	TRBV5-4	TRBJ2-1	NA	once
CASSSGPSYEQYF	TGTGCCAGTAGTTCGGGGCCCTCCTACGAGCAGTACTTC	TRBV19	TRBJ2-7	NA	NA
CASSGPTRPYEQYF	TGTGCCAGCAGCGGACCTACTAGGCCGTACGAGCAGTACTTC	TRBV7-9	TRBJ2-7	NA	few
CASTTGGSYNSPLHF	TGTGCCAGTACGACAGGGGGCTCCTATAATTCACCCCTCCACTTT	TRBV19	TRBJ1-6	TRBD1	NA
CASSFAQGGGELFF	TGTGCCAGCAGCTTCGCACAGGGGGGCGGGGAGCTGTTTTTT	TRBV7-2	TRBJ2-2	TRBD1	NA
CASSQRGQGPNTGELFF	TGTGCCAGCAGCCAACGTGGACAGGGCCCGAACACCGGGGAGCTGTTTTTT	TRBV7-8	TRBJ2-2	TRBD1	NA
CASSTDRQGWNEKLFF	TGTGCCAGCAGCACGGACCGACAGGGATGGAATGAAAAACTGTTTTTT	TRBV7-9	TRBJ1-4	TRBD1	NA
CASSGTGTTTQQFF	TGTGCCAGCAGCGGGACCGGGACAACAACACAGCAGTTCTTC	TRBV5-6	TRBJ2-1	NA	NA
CASRTGQGIIEGNTIYF	TGTGCCAGCAGAACGGGACAGGGTATAATAGAAGGAAACACCATATATTTT	TRBV28	TRBJ1-3	TRBD1	once
CASTRGREIHEQYF	TGTGCCAGCACTCGAGGGCGGGAGATCCACGAGCAGTACTTC	TRBV6-4	TRBJ2-7	TRBD2	NA
CASSPPASGQETQYF	TGTGCCAGCAGTCCCCCGGCTAGCGGTCAAGAGACCCAGTACTTC	TRBV28	TRBJ2-5	TRBD2	NA
CASSVGTSGLDEQFF	TGTGCCAGCAGCGTAGGAACTAGCGGGCTAGATGAGCAGTTCTTC	TRBV9	TRBJ2-1	TRBD2	NA
CASSLLDTQYF	TGTGCCAGCAGCCTGCTAGATACGCAGTATTTT	TRBV12-3/TRBV12-4	TRBJ2-3	NA	NA
CASSSPPSNEQYF	TGCGCCAGCAGCTCCCCTCCGTCTAACGAGCAGTACTTC	TRBV5-1	TRBJ2-7	NA	NA
CASSLAIGELFF	TGTGCCAGCAGCTTGGCCATCGGGGAGCTGTTTTTT	TRBV5-4	TRBJ2-2	NA	NA
CASMLVGGGSPLHF	TGTGCCAGCATGTTGGTTGGGGGAGGCTCACCCCTCCACTTT	TRBV9	TRBJ1-6	NA	NA
CASSLGFGTPNTEAFF	TGTGCCAGCAGCTTAGGGTTCGGGACACCTAACACTGAAGCTTTCTTT	TRBV7-9	TRBJ1-1	NA	NA
CASSWTGRSSPLHF	TGTGCCAGCAGTTGGACAGGGAGAAGTTCACCCCTCCACTTT	TRBV6-5	TRBJ1-6	TRBD1	NA
CASSLDSYNSPLHF	TGCGCCAGCAGCTTGGACAGCTACAATTCACCCCTCCACTTT	TRBV5-1	TRBJ1-6	NA	NA
CASGRDSYEQYF	TGTGCCAGCGGCCGGGACTCCTACGAGCAGTACTTC	TRBV2	TRBJ2-7	NA	NA
CSVEGGHEQYF	TGCAGCGTTGAAGGAGGGCACGAGCAGTACTTC	TRBV29-1	TRBJ2-7	NA	NA
CASSLGGTQGSTIYF	TGTGCCAGCAGTTTAGGAGGGACGCAGGGTAGCACCATATATTTT	TRBV28	TRBJ1-3	NA	NA
CASSLWTGGRNTEAFF	TGTGCCAGCAGCCTCTGGACAGGGGGGAGGAACACTGAAGCTTTCTTT	TRBV7-2	TRBJ1-1	TRBD1	NA